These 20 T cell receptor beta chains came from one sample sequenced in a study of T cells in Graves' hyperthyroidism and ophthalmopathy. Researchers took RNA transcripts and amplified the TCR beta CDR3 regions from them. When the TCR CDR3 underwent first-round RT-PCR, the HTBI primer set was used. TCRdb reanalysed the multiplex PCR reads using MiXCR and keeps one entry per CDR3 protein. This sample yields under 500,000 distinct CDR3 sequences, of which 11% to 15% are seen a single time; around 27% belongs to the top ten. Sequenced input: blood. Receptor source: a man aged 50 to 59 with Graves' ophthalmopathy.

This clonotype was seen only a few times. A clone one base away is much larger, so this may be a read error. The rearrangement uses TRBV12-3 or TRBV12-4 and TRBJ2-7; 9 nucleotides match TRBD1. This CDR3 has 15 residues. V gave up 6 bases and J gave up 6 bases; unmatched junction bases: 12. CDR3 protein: CASRASGTGLAEQYF. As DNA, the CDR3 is TGTGCCAGCAGGGCCTCCGGGACAGGGCTCGCCGAGCAGTACTTC.

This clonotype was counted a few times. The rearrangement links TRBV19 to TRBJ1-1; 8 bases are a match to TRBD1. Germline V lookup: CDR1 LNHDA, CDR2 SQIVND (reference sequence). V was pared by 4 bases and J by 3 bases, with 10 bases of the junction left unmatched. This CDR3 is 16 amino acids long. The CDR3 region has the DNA TGTGCCAGTAGTACCCAGACAGGGGCGAGGCACACTGAAGCTTTCTTT. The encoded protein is CASSTQTGARHTEAFF.

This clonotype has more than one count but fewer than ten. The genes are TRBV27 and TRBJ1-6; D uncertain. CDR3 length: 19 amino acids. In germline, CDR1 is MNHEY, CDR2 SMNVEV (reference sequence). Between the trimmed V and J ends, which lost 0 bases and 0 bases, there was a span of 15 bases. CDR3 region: CASSLSVGPASSYNSPLHF. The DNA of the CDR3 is TGTGCCAGCAGTTTATCCGTCGGCCCGGCCAGCTCCTATAATTCACCCCTCCACTTT.

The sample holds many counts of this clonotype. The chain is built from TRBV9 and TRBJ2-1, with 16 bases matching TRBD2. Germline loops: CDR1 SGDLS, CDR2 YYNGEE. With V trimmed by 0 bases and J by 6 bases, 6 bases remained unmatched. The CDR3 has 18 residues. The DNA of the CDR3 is TGTGCCAGCAGCGTAGACGTGGGACTAGCGGGAGGGATCAATGAGCAGTTCTTC. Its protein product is CASSVDVGLAGGINEQFF.

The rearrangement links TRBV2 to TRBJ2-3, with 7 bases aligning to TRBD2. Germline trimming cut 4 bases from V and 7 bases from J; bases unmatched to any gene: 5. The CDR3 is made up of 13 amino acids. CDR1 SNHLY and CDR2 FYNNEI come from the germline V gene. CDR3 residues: CASSGGGTYTQYF. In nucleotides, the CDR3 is TGTGCCAGCAGTGGGGGGGGGACTTATACGCAGTATTTT.

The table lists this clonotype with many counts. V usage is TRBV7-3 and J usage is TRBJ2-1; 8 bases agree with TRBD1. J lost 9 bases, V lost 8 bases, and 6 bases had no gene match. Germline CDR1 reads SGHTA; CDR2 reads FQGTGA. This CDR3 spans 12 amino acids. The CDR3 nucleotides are TGTGCCAGCGGACAGGGAACGAGTGAGCAGTTCTTC. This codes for CASGQGTSEQFF.

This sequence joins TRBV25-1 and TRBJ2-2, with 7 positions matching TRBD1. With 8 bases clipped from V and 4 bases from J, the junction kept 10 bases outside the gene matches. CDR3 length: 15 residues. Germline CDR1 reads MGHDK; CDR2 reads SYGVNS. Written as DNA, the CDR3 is TGTGCCAGCCGAAGGGACAGCCTAATCACCGGGGAGCTGTTTTTT. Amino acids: CASRRDSLITGELFF.

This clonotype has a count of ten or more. The CDR3 nucleotides read TGTGCCACCAGCAGAGAGGGGGAGTTCTCCTACAATGAGCAGTTCTTC. Residues: CATSREGEFSYNEQFF. The chain uses TRBV15 and TRBJ2-1; TRBD1 or TRBD2 may be the D gene (5 bases each). Deletions cut 0 bases from V and 0 bases from J, with 9 bases between. CDR3 length equals 16 residues. Per the germline V gene, CDR1 is LNHNV and CDR2 is YYDKDF (reference sequence).

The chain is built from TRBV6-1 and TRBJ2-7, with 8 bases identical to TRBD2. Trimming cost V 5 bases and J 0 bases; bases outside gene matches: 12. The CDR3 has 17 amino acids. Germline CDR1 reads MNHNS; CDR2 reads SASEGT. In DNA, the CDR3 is TGTGCCAGCAGTAGGCCTCTTAGCGGGATCAGCTCCTACGAGCAGTACTTC. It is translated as CASSRPLSGISSYEQYF.

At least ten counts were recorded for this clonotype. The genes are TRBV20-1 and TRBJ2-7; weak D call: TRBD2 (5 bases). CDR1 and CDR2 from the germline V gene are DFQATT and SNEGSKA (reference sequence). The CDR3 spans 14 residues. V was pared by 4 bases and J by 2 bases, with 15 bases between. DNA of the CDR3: TGCAGTGCTATCGGAGGCACTTTTACCTACGAGCAGTACTTC. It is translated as CSAIGGTFTYEQYF.

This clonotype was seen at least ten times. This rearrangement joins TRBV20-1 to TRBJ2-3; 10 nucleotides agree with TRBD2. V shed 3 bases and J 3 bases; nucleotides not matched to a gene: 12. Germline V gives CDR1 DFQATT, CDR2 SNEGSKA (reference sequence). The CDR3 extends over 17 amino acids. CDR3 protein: CSASTGVAGGSTDTQYF. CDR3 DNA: TGCAGTGCTAGCACCGGAGTAGCGGGAGGAAGTACAGATACGCAGTATTTT.

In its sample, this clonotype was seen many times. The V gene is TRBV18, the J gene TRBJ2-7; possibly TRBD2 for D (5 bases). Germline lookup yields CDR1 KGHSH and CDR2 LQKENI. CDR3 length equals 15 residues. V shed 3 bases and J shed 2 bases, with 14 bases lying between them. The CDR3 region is CASSPGFGDTYEQYF. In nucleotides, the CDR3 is TGTGCCAGCTCACCGGGGTTCGGGGATACCTACGAGCAGTACTTC. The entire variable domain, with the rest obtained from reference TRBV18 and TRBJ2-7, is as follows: NAGVMQNPRHLVRRRGQEARLRCSPMKGHSHVYWYRQLPEEGLKFMVYLQKENIIDESGMPKERFSAEFPKEGPSILRIQQVVRGDSAAYFCASSPGFGDTYEQYFGPGTRLTVT.

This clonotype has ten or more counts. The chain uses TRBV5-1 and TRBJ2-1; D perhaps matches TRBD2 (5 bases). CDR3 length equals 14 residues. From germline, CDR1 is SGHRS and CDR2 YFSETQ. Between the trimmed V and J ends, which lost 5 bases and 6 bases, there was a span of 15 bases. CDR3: CASSGGSSGNEQFF. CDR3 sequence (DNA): TGCGCCAGCAGTGGTGGGAGCTCGGGCAATGAGCAGTTCTTC. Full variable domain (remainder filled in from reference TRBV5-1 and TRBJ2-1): KAGVTQTPRYLIKTRGQQVTLSCSPISGHRSVSWYQQTPGQGLQFLFEYFSETQRNKGNFPGRFSGRQFSNSRSEMNVSTLELGDSALYLCASSGGSSGNEQFFGPGTRLTVL.

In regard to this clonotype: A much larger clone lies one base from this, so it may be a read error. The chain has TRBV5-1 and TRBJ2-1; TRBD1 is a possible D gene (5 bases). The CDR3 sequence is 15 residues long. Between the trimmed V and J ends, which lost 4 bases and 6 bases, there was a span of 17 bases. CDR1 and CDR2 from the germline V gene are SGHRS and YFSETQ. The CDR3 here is CASSLQKQAINEQFF. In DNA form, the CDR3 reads TGCGCCAGCAGCCTACAGAAACAGGCGATCAATGAGCAGTTCTTC.

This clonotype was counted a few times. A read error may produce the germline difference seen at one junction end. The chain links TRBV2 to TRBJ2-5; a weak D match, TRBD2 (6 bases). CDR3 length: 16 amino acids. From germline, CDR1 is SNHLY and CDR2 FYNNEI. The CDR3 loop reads CASKPTEGGGVETRYF. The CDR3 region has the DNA TGTGCCAGCAAACCTACAGAGGGAGGAGGGGTGGAGACCCGGTACTTC.

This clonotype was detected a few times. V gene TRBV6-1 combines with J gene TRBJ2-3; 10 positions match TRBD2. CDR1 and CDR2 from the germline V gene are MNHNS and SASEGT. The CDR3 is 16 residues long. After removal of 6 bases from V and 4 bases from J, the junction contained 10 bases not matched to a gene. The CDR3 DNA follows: TGTGCCAGCAGAATCAGTAGCGGGAGGAGGGCAGATACGCAGTATTTT. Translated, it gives CASRISSGRRADTQYF.

The CDR3 region has the DNA TGTGCCAGTAGTGGGGGGCGAGACACAGATACGCAGTATTTT. Amino acids: CASSGGRDTDTQYF. The chain joins TRBV19 to TRBJ2-3; TRBD1 or TRBD2 may be the D gene (6 bases each). The V end was cut by 5 bases, the J end by 2 bases, with 11 bases between. CDR1 and CDR2 from the germline V gene are LNHDA and SQIVND (reference sequence). There are 14 residues in the CDR3.

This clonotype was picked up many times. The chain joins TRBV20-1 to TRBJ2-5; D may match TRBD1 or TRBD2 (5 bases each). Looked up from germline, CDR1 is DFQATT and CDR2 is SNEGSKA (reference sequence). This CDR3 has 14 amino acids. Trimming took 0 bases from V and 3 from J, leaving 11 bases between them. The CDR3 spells CSARDLRGKETQYF. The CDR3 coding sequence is TGCAGTGCTAGAGATCTGAGGGGAAAAGAGACCCAGTACTTC.

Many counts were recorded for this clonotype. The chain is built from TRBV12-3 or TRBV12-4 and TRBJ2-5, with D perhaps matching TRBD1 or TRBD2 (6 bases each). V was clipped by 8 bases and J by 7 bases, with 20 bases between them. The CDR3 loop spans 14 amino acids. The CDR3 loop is CASRQYRDSGTQYF. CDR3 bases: TGTGCCAGCCGACAATACAGGGACTCGGGGACCCAGTACTTC.

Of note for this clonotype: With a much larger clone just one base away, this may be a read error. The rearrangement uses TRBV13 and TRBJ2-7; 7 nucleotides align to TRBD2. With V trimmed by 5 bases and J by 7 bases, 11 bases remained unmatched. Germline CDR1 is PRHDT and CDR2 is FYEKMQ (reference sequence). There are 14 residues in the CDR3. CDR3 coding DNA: TGTGCCAGCAGCCCCGGATTGCGGGGGTTTGAGCAGTACTTC. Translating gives CASSPGLRGFEQYF.